This T cell receptor (beta chain) was identified during a study of CD8+ T cells in alopecia areata. RNA was extracted and reverse transcribed into cDNA as the sequencing template. Assay: immunoSEQ multiplex PCR; the TCRdb copy retains only in-frame clones and omits some. The sample lists about 180,000 clones, 51% occurring once. V lost 2 bases and J lost 2, with 10 bases in between. The CDR3 totals 16 residues. The germline V gene has CDR1 MNHNS and CDR2 SASEGT. The treatment: oral pan-JAK inhibitor, 5-10 mg twice daily. This clonotype was sampled from a human donor with alopecia areata. Sequenced here: CD8+ T cells sorted from blood, sampled at roughly week 53, from a patient treated with tofacitinib. The rearrangement joins TRBV6-1 to TRBJ2-6, with D possibly being TRBD2 (5 bases). The CDR3 DNA is TGTGCCAGCAGTGAATTGTCGGGGACTGGGGCCAACGTCCTGACTTTC. Translation gives CASSELSGTGANVLTF.